This is a list of T cell receptor beta chains from one sample in a study of CD8+ T cells in alopecia areata. Produced via immunoSEQ multiplex PCR; TCRdb's table is partial and in-frame only. The repertoire holds tens of thousands of clones, with roughly 61% as singletons. Sequences were derived from CD8+ T cells sorted from blood, sampled at week 0. The origin of the receptors is a human donor with alopecia areata. The CDR3 runs from the conserved cysteine through the conserved F or W. D genes are given only for firm matches. Size is stated for part of the rows, as once, few or many counts, or as a class when the clone is expanded.

v_call	j_call	clone_size	d_call	cdr3_aa	cdr3_nt
TRBV27	TRBJ2-7	once	-	CASSLGGHEQYF	TGTGCCAGCAGTTTGGGGGGCCACGAGCAGTACTTC
TRBV29-1	TRBJ2-5	few	-	CSGVGDRLKTQYF	TGCAGCGGGGTGGGGGACCGCTTGAAGACCCAGTACTTC
TRBV27	TRBJ1-2	many	TRBD1	CASRTDRGSNYGYTF	TGTGCCAGCAGGACAGACAGGGGGTCTAACTATGGCTACACCTTC
TRBV2	TRBJ2-1	-	-	CACGVLVRHNEQFF	TGTGCCTGCGGAGTGTTAGTACGTCACAATGAGCAGTTCTTC
TRBV27	TRBJ1-1	-	TRBD1	CASSHQTGSTEAFF	TGTGCCAGCAGCCACCAGACAGGGAGCACTGAAGCTTTCTTT
TRBV7-9	TRBJ2-5	few	-	CASSFAASGGETQYF	TGTGCCAGCAGCTTTGCCGCTTCAGGGGGGGAGACCCAGTACTTC
TRBV13	TRBJ2-5	-	-	CASSFEQGPGETQYF	TGTGCCAGCAGCTTCGAACAGGGACCGGGGGAGACCCAGTACTTC
TRBV4-1	TRBJ1-5	-	-	CASSQEGAQFGNQPQHF	TGCGCCAGCAGCCAAGAAGGGGCCCAATTCGGGAATCAGCCCCAGCATTTT
TRBV16	TRBJ2-1	few	TRBD2	CASSRSGGAYNEQFF	TGTGCCAGCAGCCGGAGCGGGGGGGCCTACAATGAGCAGTTCTTC
TRBV27	TRBJ1-1	-	-	CASSFSGVTEAFF	TGTGCCAGCAGTTTTTCAGGGGTCACTGAAGCTTTCTTT
TRBV6-1	TRBJ2-1	few	TRBD1	CASSRDRGNNEQFF	TGTGCCAGCAGCCGGGACAGGGGGAACAATGAGCAGTTCTTC
TRBV6-5	TRBJ1-6	-	TRBD1	CASSYDRVAYNSPLHF	TGTGCCAGCAGCTACGACAGGGTTGCCTATAATTCACCCCTCCACTTT
TRBV29-1	TRBJ2-6	medium-sized	-	CSVEQGRSSSGANVLTF	TGCAGCGTTGAACAGGGGAGGTCAAGCTCTGGGGCCAACGTCCTGACTTTC
TRBV5-1	TRBJ2-1	few	TRBD2	CASSCLADEQFF	TGCGCCAGCAGCTGCCTAGCGGATGAGCAGTTCTTC
TRBV5-1	TRBJ2-7	-	-	CASSLIRDSILEQYF	TGCGCCAGCAGCTTGATCCGGGACTCCATCTTGGAGCAGTACTTC
TRBV29-1	TRBJ2-1	few	-	CSASVGRIVDEQFF	TGCAGCGCGTCGGTCGGGAGAATAGTCGATGAGCAGTTCTTC
TRBV5-1	TRBJ1-6	-	TRBD1	CASSLSIDRGNSPLHF	TGCGCCAGCAGCTTGTCTATAGACAGGGGAAATTCACCCCTCCACTTT
TRBV29-1	TRBJ2-7	-	TRBD1	CSVEGLGQGSYEQYF	TGCAGCGTTGAAGGACTGGGACAGGGGAGCTACGAGCAGTACTTC
TRBV5-4	TRBJ2-3	few	-	CASSFRQDTDTQYF	TGTGCCAGCAGCTTTAGACAGGACACAGATACGCAGTATTTT
TRBV9	TRBJ1-2	-	-	CASSLGVVRNGYTF	TGTGCCAGCAGCCTAGGGGTAGTAAGAAATGGCTACACCTTC
TRBV5-1	TRBJ1-2	-	-	CASSLVWPPPAPDGYTF	TGCGCCAGCAGCTTGGTATGGCCCCCCCCGGCCCCCGATGGCTACACCTTC
TRBV7-9	TRBJ2-3	-	-	CASSLSDADTQYF	TGTGCCAGCAGCTTATCCGACGCAGATACGCAGTATTTT
TRBV27	TRBJ1-6	-	-	CASSTRGGHLHF	TGTGCCAGCAGTACCAGGGGAGGCCACCTCCACTTT
TRBV5-1	TRBJ2-3	few	TRBD1	CASSSPRDRLADTQYF	TGCGCCAGCAGCTCGCCGAGGGACAGGTTAGCAGATACGCAGTATTTT
TRBV13	TRBJ1-6	-	-	CASSGGQNSPLHF	TGTGCCAGCAGCGGCGGGCAGAATTCACCCCTCCACTTT
TRBV5-4	TRBJ2-5	-	-	CASSPYGLGETQYF	TGTGCCAGCAGCCCCTACGGACTTGGAGAGACCCAGTACTTC
TRBV5-1	TRBJ1-1	-	-	CASNIRLVGNTEAFF	TGCGCCAGCAATATAAGGTTGGTCGGGAACACTGAAGCTTTCTTT
TRBV14	TRBJ2-1	few	-	CASSQMYNEQFF	TGTGCCAGCAGCCAGATGTACAATGAGCAGTTCTTC
TRBV7-2	TRBJ2-5	-	TRBD2	CASSAWSGRGQETQYF	TGTGCCAGCAGCGCATGGAGCGGGAGAGGGCAAGAGACCCAGTACTTC
TRBV9	TRBJ2-7	few	TRBD1	CASSLPGTERTYEQYF	TGTGCCAGCAGCCTCCCAGGGACAGAACGAACTTACGAGCAGTACTTC
TRBV4-3	TRBJ1-1	few	-	CASSQDRVNTEAFF	TGCGCCAGCAGCCAAGATAGGGTGAACACTGAAGCTTTCTTT
TRBV29-1	TRBJ2-2	-	-	CSVFRGSGELFF	TGCAGCGTTTTTCGGGGCTCCGGGGAGCTGTTTTTT
TRBV9	TRBJ2-3	-	TRBD2	CASSVASGRATDTQYF	TGTGCCAGCAGCGTGGCTAGCGGGAGGGCCACAGATACGCAGTATTTT
TRBV7-8	TRBJ2-7	-	TRBD1	CASSPGGQGVIYEQYF	TGTGCCAGCAGCCCTGGGGGACAGGGGGTGATCTACGAGCAGTACTTC
TRBV7-9	TRBJ2-7	-	-	CASSVAGYEQYF	TGTGCCAGCAGCGTGGCTGGGTACGAGCAGTACTTC
TRBV29-1	TRBJ1-2	few	TRBD1	CSVEDIQGVGYTF	TGCAGCGTTGAAGATATACAGGGGGTTGGCTACACCTTC
TRBV21-1	TRBJ1-5	medium-sized	-	CASNNRTGLNFPNQPQHF	TGTGCCAGCAACAATAGGACAGGGCTAAATTTCCCAAATCAGCCCCAGCATTTT
TRBV27	TRBJ1-1	-	-	CASSPTGPLEAFF	TGTGCCAGCAGTCCCACCGGACCGCTTGAAGCTTTCTTT
TRBV5-1	TRBJ1-1	-	TRBD1	CASSSRVLDRGNTEAFF	TGCGCCAGCAGCTCCCGGGTCCTGGACAGGGGGAACACTGAAGCTTTCTTT
TRBV29-1	TRBJ2-6	-	-	CSVSITGTGANVLTF	TGCAGCGTTTCGATAACAGGGACCGGGGCCAACGTCCTGACTTTC
TRBV5-1	TRBJ2-5	-	TRBD2	CASSVGLAGGPETQYF	TGCGCCAGCAGCGTAGGACTAGCGGGGGGTCCAGAGACCCAGTACTTC
TRBV5-1	TRBJ2-2	-	TRBD1	CASSLGDRVSTGELFF	TGCGCCAGCAGCTTGGGGGACAGGGTTTCGACCGGGGAGCTGTTTTTT
TRBV25-1	TRBJ2-2	few	TRBD1	CASSEGQGWTGELFF	TGTGCCAGCAGTGAAGGACAGGGGTGGACCGGGGAGCTGTTTTTT
TRBV4-2	TRBJ1-5	-	-	CASSQAIREPQHF	TGTGCCAGCAGCCAGGCAATCCGGGAGCCCCAGCATTTT
TRBV7-9	TRBJ1-2	few	-	CASSLVQNLYGYTF	TGTGCCAGCAGCTTAGTACAGAATCTCTATGGCTACACCTTC
TRBV19	TRBJ1-2	-	-	CATNLEGYGYTF	TGTGCCACCAATCTGGAGGGGTATGGCTACACCTTC
TRBV5-4	TRBJ2-4	few	-	CASSIGTPTF	TGTGCCAGCAGCATCGGGACTCCAACTTTC
TRBV27	TRBJ2-2	-	-	CASSLDTGELFF	TGTGCCAGCAGTTTGGACACCGGGGAGCTGTTTTTT
TRBV30	TRBJ2-1	-	TRBD2	CAWSVPTGLAFNEQFF	TGTGCCTGGAGTGTACCGACAGGACTAGCGTTCAATGAGCAGTTCTTC
TRBV27	TRBJ2-7	-	-	CASGGTIYEQYF	TGTGCCAGCGGGGGTACAATCTACGAGCAGTACTTC
TRBV5-6	TRBJ2-5	-	TRBD1	CASSSHDRAQETQYF	TGTGCCAGCAGCTCGCACGACAGGGCGCAAGAGACCCAGTACTTC
TRBV28	TRBJ1-1	-	TRBD1	CASSYRGQRGFEAFF	TGTGCCAGCTCCTATAGGGGGCAAAGGGGCTTTGAGGCTTTCTTT
TRBV27	TRBJ2-1	few	TRBD2	CASSEPRASGRGNEQFF	TGTGCCAGCAGTGAGCCCCGGGCTAGCGGGAGAGGCAATGAGCAGTTCTTC
TRBV29-1	TRBJ2-5	-	-	CSVEWGTPHQETQYF	TGCAGCGTTGAATGGGGCACCCCCCACCAAGAGACCCAGTACTTC
TRBV23-1	TRBJ2-2	-	-	CASSQWGRGGELFF	TGCGCCAGCAGTCAATGGGGACGGGGCGGGGAGCTGTTTTTT